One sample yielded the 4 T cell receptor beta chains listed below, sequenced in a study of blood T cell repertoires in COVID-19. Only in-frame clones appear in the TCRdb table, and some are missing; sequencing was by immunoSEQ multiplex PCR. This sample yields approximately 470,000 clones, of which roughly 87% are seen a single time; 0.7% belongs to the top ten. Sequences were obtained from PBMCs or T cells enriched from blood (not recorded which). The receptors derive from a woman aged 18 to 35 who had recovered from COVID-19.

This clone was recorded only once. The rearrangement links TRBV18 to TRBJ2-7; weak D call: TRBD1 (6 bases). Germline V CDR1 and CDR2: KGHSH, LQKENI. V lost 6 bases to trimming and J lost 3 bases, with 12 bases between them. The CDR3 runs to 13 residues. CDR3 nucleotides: TGTGCCAGCTCCGGACAGCTACGCTACGAGCAGTACTTC. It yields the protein CASSGQLRYEQYF.

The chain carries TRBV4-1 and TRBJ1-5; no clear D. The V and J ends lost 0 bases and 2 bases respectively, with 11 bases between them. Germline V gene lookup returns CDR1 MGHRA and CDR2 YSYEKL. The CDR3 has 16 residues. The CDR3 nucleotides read TGCGCCAGCAGCCAAGAACAGACCTTTGGCAATCAGCCCCAGCATTTT. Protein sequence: CASSQEQTFGNQPQHF.

CDR3 DNA sequence: TGTGCTAGTGGTTTGGTACTCGGGGAGGGGTACAATGAGCAGTTCTTC. Translated: CASGLVLGEGYNEQFF. The chain employs TRBV12-5 and TRBJ2-1; TRBD2 agrees at 7 bases. The ends lost 0 bases at V and 4 bases at J; junction bases unmatched: 6. Germline CDR1 reads LGHNT; CDR2 reads FRNRAP. There are 16 residues in the CDR3.

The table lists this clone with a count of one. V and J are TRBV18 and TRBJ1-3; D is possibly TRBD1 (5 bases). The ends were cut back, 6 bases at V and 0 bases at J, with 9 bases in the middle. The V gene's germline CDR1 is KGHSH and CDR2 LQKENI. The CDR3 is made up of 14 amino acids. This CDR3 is CASSPTASGNTIYF. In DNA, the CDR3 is TGTGCCAGCTCCCCGACAGCCTCTGGAAACACCATATATTTT.